This TCR beta chain was identified in a study of T cells in Graves' hyperthyroidism and ophthalmopathy. Study-wide context: It was at initial diagnosis, before any treatment, that peripheral blood was collected.

Per germline, CDR1 MNHNS and CDR2 SASEGT. This CDR3 has 15 amino acids. Clinical Activity Scores of at least 3, NOSPECS grades of at least 4 and durations under 3 months characterized ophthalmopathy patients. Each diagnosis was grounded in clinical symptoms, serum thyroxine and TRAb, thyroid ultrasound, and orbital computed tomography. Of note for this clonotype: It may be a read error: a sequence one base away is much more abundant.

TCR beta CDR3 region amplification was performed from RNA transcripts. The HTBI primer set was used in a first-round RT-PCR of the TCR CDR3. TCRdb reanalysed the multiplex PCR reads using MiXCR and keeps one entry per CDR3 protein. The data show about 530,000 distinct CDR3 sequences, 17% seen once. The sample was blood. The genes are TRBV6-1 and TRBJ2-7, with 7 bases that match TRBD1. The receptor's source is a young woman with Graves' ophthalmopathy. CDR3 coding DNA: TGTGCCAGCAGTGGCCAACAGGGGACCTCCTGCGAGCAGTACTTC. This sequence encodes CASSGQQGTSCEQYF.